This passage covers 10 T cell receptor beta chains from one sample sequenced in a study of T cells after yellow fever vaccination. MiXCR, run by TCRdb on the 5' RACE reads, gives a single entry per CDR3 protein. This table has 510,000 or so distinct CDR3 sequences, under 25% appearing once. Sequenced material: PBMCs, taken 15 days after the yellow fever booster vaccination. The receptors derive from a man in his thirties or forties who received the YFV17D yellow fever vaccine.

V is TRBV28 and J is TRBJ2-1, with D hard to call. The CDR3 is 15 residues long. Germline assignment: CDR1 MDHEN and CDR2 SYDVKM. Between the trimmed V and J ends, which lost 2 bases and 4 bases, there was a span of 12 bases. This CDR3 is CASSLSPLKYNEQFF. The CDR3 DNA is TGTGCCAGCAGTTTAAGCCCCCTGAAATACAATGAGCAGTTCTTC.

The V call is TRBV11-2, the J call TRBJ2-3; D remains ambiguous. The CDR3 is 15 residues long. The germline V and J ends were trimmed by 4 bases and 3 bases, with 14 bases remaining between them. Germline V gene data show CDR1 as SGHAT and CDR2 as FQNNGV. The CDR3 coding sequence is TGTGCCAGCAGCTCGAATAACGTCAGAACAGATACGCAGTATTTT. It is translated as CASSSNNVRTDTQYF. The full variable domain, its missing parts supplied by reference TRBV11-2 and TRBJ2-3, is EAGVAQSPRYKIIEKRQSVAFWCNPISGHATLYWYQQILGQGPKLLIQFQNNGVVDDSQLPKDRFSAERLKGVDSTLKIQPAKLEDSAVYLCASSSNNVRTDTQYFGPGTRLTVL.

This clonotype was counted a few times. This CDR3 reads CSARDPGAWKTQYF. The CDR3 DNA sequence: TGCAGTGCTAGAGATCCGGGAGCATGGAAGACCCAGTACTTC. V usage is TRBV20-1 and J usage is TRBJ2-5, with D perhaps matching TRBD2 (6 bases). Germline V gene data show CDR1 as DFQATT and CDR2 as SNEGSKA (reference sequence). This CDR3 region has 14 residues. Trimming stripped 0 bases from V and 6 bases from J, with 14 bases between.

The chain has TRBV10-3 and TRBJ2-2; possibly TRBD2 for D (7 bases). The V gene lost 7 bases and the J gene lost 5 bases, with 14 bases spanning the gap. There are 14 residues in the CDR3. Germline V gene lookup returns CDR1 ENHRY and CDR2 SYGVKD. CDR3 in amino acids: CAINTGGSTGELFF. CDR3 DNA sequence: TGTGCCATCAATACGGGGGGCTCGACCGGGGAGCTGTTTTTT.

In its sample, this clonotype was seen a few times. V is TRBV5-1 and J is TRBJ2-5; 10 nucleotides line up with TRBD2. The V and J ends lost 4 bases and 5 bases, in that order; junction bases with no gene match: 5. Germline values: CDR1 SGHRS, CDR2 YFSETQ. CDR3 length equals 14 residues. CDR3 sequence reads: CASSSGRAQETQYF. For the CDR3, the DNA is TGCGCCAGCAGCAGCGGGAGGGCCCAGGAGACCCAGTACTTC.

The V and J genes are TRBV28 and TRBJ2-1; 7 bases map to TRBD2. The germline V gene encodes CDR1 MDHEN and CDR2 SYDVKM. Trimming at V came to 6 bases and at J to 5 bases, leaving 7 bases not matched to a gene. This CDR3 has 14 amino acids. CDR3 coding DNA: TGTGCCAGCAGCCCTGGCGGGAGCCACAATGAGCAGTTCTTC. Its translation is CASSPGGSHNEQFF.

This clonotype was found a few times. This chain links TRBV28 with TRBJ1-1; 12 bases map to TRBD1. Unmatched junction bases numbered 9, after V lost 6 bases and J lost 1 base. Per the germline V gene, CDR1 is MDHEN and CDR2 is SYDVKM. The CDR3 sequence is 17 residues long. CDR3 nucleotides: TGTGCCAGCAGGCCGGGACAGGGGGCTTTCGGGAACACTGAAGCTTTCTTT. It specifies CASRPGQGAFGNTEAFF.

This clonotype occurred a few times. This chain links TRBV18 with TRBJ2-7, with D hard to call. The CDR3 runs to 14 residues. Germline V gene lookup returns CDR1 KGHSH and CDR2 LQKENI. V lost 5 bases, J lost 1 base, and 12 bases lay in between. CDR3 residues: CASSAGSGSYEQYF. CDR3 in DNA: TGTGCCAGCTCAGCAGGTAGTGGGTCCTACGAGCAGTACTTC. Full variable domain (rest looked up from reference TRBV18 and TRBJ2-7): NAGVMQNPRHLVRRRGQEARLRCSPMKGHSHVYWYRQLPEEGLKFMVYLQKENIIDESGMPKERFSAEFPKEGPSILRIQQVVRGDSAAYFCASSAGSGSYEQYFGPGTRLTVT.

This clonotype was seen many times. The chain links TRBV5-6 to TRBJ2-7, with TRBD2 identical over 8 bases. This CDR3 spans 15 amino acids. CDR1 and CDR2 from the germline V gene are SGHDT and YYEEEE. J was trimmed by 2 bases and V by 4 bases; bases with no gene match: 8. CDR3 bases: TGTGCCAGCAGCCCTGGAGCGGGAGACACCTACGAGCAGTACTTC. It translates to CASSPGAGDTYEQYF.

The table lists this clonotype with a few counts. This chain links TRBV20-1 with TRBJ2-1; D tentatively fits TRBD1 or TRBD2 (5 bases each). The CDR3 is 13 residues long. CDR1 and CDR2 (germline): DFQATT, SNEGSKA (reference sequence). Trimming took off 0 bases at V and 10 bases at J, with 13 bases between the two ends. The CDR3 nucleotides are TGCAGTGCTAGAGATCCCTTGGGACGAGAGCAGTTCTTC. This sequence encodes CSARDPLGREQFF.